The 2 T cell receptor beta chains reported below all come from one sample, sequenced in a study of blood T cell repertoires in COVID-19. Profiled with immunoSEQ multiplex PCR; TCRdb holds only in-frame clones, not every one. The sample includes roughly 140,000 clones, approximately 80% of them seen just once. The sample taken for sequencing was peripheral blood. Receptor source: a human donor with acute or convalescent COVID-19. The donor label of this sample is uncertain.

The chain combines TRBV7-2 with TRBJ2-7; 7 nucleotides match TRBD2. CDR1 and CDR2 (germline): SGHTA, FQGNSA. CDR3 length: 17 amino acids. The junction had 20 bases not matched to a gene; V was cut back by 8 bases and J by 4 bases. The CDR3 sequence: CASPPWVGRDSYYEQYV. The CDR3 DNA is TGTGCCAGCCCTCCATGGGTTGGGAGGGACTCCTATTACGAGCAGTACGTC.

The gene calls are TRBV18 and TRBJ1-1; D is ambiguous. The CDR3 is 13 amino acids. CDR1 and CDR2 (germline): KGHSH, LQKENI. V gave up 4 bases and J gave up 4 bases, with 10 bases separating them. The chain's CDR3 is CASSHREVTEAFF. DNA for the CDR3: TGTGCCAGCTCACATCGGGAGGTCACTGAAGCTTTCTTT.